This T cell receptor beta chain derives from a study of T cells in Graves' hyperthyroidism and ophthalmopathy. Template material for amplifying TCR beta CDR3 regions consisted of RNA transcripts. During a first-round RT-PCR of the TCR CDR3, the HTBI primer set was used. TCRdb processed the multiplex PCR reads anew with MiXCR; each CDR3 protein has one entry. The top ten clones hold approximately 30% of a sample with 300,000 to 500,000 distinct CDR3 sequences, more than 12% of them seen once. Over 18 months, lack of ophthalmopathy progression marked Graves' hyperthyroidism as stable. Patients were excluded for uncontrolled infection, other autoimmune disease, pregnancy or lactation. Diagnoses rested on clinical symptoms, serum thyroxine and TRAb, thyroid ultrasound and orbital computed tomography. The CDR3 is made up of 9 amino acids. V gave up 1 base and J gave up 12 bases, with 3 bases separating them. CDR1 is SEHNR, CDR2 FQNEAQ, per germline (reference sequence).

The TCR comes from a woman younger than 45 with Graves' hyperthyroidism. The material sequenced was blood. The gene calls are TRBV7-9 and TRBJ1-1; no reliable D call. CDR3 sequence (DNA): TGTGCCAGCAGCTTAGTCCCTTTCTTT. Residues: CASSLVPFF.